The text below deals with one T cell receptor (beta chain). No antigen is known for it. The data derive from a study of cytomegalovirus exposure and HLA in healthy donors. General observations from the study: A few of the chains that were CMV-associated were confirmed in vitro to be specific for CMV antigens. There were some public TCRs occurring in many donors, but most TCR sequences were rare.

Repertoires were generated with immunoSEQ multiplex PCR, while TCRdb's copy carries only in-frame clones and drops some. The sample includes 150,000 to 200,000 clones, roughly 86% of them seen just once. The CDR3 is made up of 13 amino acids. V was pared by 1 base and J by 8 bases, with 1 base of the junction left unmatched. The germline CDR1 and CDR2 sequences are SGDLS and YYNGEE. The specimen was PBMCs. The origin of this receptor is a young woman in good health and CMV-seronegative. The J gene is TRBJ2-1, the V gene TRBV9; 9 nucleotides match TRBD1. The CDR3 DNA sequence: TGTGCCAGCAGCGTATGGGACAGGGATGAGCAGTTCTTC. Translating gives CASSVWDRDEQFF.